This TCR beta chain is from a study of blood T cells in healthy people across ages. Study-level points and caveats: Samples with more naive T cells showed higher observed beta diversity. While age rose, TCR beta diversity per million T cells dropped in a roughly linear way. Whereas aged donors had fewer naive CD4+ cells, long-lived donors had more of them and higher diversity.

V was shortened by 4 bases and J by 2 bases, with 12 bases between the two germline ends. The CDR3 runs to 14 residues. About this clonotype: As yet, its antigen is unknown.

Primed by a sample-barcoded 5' primer and a J-beta primer mix, a second PCR proceeded for roughly 7 to 12 cycles. Using its own MiXCR run on the 5' RACE reads, TCRdb lists one record per CDR3 protein. This sample carries hundreds of thousands of distinct CDR3 sequences, approximately 53% of them seen once, and the ten largest clones take about a quarter. Researchers collected approximately 9.5 milliliters of peripheral blood from every single donor. What was sequenced was blood. The receptor comes from a man aged 35-49 years in good health. V gene TRBV12-3 or TRBV12-4 combines with J gene TRBJ2-7; no firm D call. The CDR3 DNA sequence: TGTGCCAGCAGTTGGGTTGGGTCAACCTACGAGCAGTACTTC. This sequence encodes CASSWVGSTYEQYF.